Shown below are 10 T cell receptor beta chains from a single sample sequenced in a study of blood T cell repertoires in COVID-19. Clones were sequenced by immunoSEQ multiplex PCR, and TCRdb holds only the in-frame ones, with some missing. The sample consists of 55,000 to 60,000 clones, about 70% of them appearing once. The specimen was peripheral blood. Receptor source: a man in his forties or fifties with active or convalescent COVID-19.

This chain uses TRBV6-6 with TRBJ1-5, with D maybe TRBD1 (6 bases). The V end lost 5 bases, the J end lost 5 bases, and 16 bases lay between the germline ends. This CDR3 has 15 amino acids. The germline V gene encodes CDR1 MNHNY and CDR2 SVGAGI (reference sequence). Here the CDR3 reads CASSDKQGLDQPQHF. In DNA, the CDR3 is TGTGCCAGCAGTGATAAACAGGGATTGGATCAGCCCCAGCATTTT.

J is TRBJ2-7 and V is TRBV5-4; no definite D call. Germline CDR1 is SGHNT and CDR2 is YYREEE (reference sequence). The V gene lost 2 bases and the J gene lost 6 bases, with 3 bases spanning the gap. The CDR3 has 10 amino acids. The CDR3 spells CASSFSEQYF. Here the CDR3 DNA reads TGTGCCAGCAGCTTCAGCGAGCAGTACTTC.

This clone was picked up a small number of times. CDR3 DNA: TGTGCCAGCAGCAATCAGGGGCCTAACTATGGCTACACCTTC. Its translation is CASSNQGPNYGYTF. The genes are TRBV25-1 and TRBJ1-2; TRBD1 is a possible D gene (6 bases). Germline lookup yields CDR1 MGHDK and CDR2 SYGVNS. The CDR3 consists of 14 residues. The V end lost 6 bases, the J end lost 0 bases, and 11 bases lay between the germline ends.

Here the CDR3 reads CASSGGWGTLETQYF. The CDR3 nucleotides read TGTGCCAGCAGCGGGGGTTGGGGGACCCTCGAGACCCAGTACTTC. V is TRBV2 and J is TRBJ2-5; D may be TRBD2 (6 bases). Trimming stripped 6 bases from V and 5 bases from J, with 19 bases between. CDR1 is SNHLY and CDR2 is FYNNEI in the germline V gene. This CDR3 spans 15 amino acids.

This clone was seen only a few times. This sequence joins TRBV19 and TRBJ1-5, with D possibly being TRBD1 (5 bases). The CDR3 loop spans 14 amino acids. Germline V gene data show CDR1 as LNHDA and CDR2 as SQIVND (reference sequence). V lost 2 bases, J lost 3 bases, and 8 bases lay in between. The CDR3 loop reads CASSIQGTNQPQHF. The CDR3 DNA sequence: TGTGCCAGTAGTATACAGGGTACCAATCAGCCCCAGCATTTT.

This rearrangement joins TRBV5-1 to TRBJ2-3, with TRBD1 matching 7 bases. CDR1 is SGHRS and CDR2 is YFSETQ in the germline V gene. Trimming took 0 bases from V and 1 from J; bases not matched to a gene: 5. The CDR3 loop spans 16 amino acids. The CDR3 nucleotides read TGCGCCAGCAGCTTGGGGACAGGCGTCGGCACAGATACGCAGTATTTT. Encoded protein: CASSLGTGVGTDTQYF.

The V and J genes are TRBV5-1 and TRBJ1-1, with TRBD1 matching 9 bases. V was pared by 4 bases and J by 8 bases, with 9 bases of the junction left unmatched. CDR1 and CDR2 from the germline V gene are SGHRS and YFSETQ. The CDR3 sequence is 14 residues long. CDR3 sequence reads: CASSNSGTGTEAFF. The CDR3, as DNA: TGCGCCAGCAGCAATTCCGGGACAGGGACCGAAGCTTTCTTT. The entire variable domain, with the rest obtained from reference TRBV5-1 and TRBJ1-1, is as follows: KAGVTQTPRYLIKTRGQQVTLSCSPISGHRSVSWYQQTPGQGLQFLFEYFSETQRNKGNFPGRFSGRQFSNSRSEMNVSTLELGDSALYLCASSNSGTGTEAFFGQGTRLTVV.

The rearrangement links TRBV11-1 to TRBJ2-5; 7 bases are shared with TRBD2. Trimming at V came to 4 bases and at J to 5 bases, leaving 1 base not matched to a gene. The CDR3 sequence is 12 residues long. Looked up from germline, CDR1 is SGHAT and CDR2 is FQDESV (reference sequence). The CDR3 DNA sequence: TGTGCCAGCAGCTGGGGGGGGGAGACCCAGTACTTC. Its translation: CASSWGGETQYF.

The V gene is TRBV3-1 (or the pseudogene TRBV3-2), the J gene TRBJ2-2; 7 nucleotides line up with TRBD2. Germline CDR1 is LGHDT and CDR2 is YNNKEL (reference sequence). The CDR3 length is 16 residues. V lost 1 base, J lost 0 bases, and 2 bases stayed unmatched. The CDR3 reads CASSQGAGANTGELFF. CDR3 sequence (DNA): TGTGCCAGCAGCCAAGGGGCGGGGGCGAACACCGGGGAGCTGTTTTTT.

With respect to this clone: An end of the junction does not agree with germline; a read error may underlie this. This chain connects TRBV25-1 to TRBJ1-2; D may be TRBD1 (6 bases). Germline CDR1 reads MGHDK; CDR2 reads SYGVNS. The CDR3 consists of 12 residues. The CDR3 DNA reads TGTGCCAGCAGTGATTGGGGGCAGAGTCCACACTTC. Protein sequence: CASSDWGQSPHF.